Listed below are T cell receptor beta chains from one sample, sequenced in a study of tumor-infiltrating lymphocytes in localized non-small cell lung cancer. Data came from immunoSEQ multiplex PCR; TCRdb stores just in-frame clones and leaves some out. Here the sample spans fewer than 25,000 clones, 80% being singletons. The sample taken for sequencing was lung tumor tissue. The receptor set was obtained from a human donor with non-small cell lung cancer. Each CDR3 is given with its conserved first and last residue. Each record gives: D gene, V gene, clone size, J gene, CDR3 DNA, CDR3 protein. A D gene is named only where the DNA matches it firmly. Expanded clones are given a class, and other clones once, few, many or no size at all.

>-|TRBV18|-|TRBJ1-6
TGTGCCAGCGCCGGGGATTCACCCCTCCACTTT
CASAGDSPLHF
>TRBD1|TRBV2|-|TRBJ2-1
TGTGCCAGCGCCGACAGGGGGCTTGGGTACAATGAGCAGTTCTTC
CASADRGLGYNEQFF
>-|TRBV6-5|-|TRBJ1-1
TGTGCCAGCAGTTACTCGATGTTACGGGAAACTGAAGCTTTCTTT
CASSYSMLRETEAFF
>-|TRBV30|-|TRBJ1-4
TGTGCCTGGAGTGGAAAGGGCTATTGGGAAAAACTGTTTTTT
CAWSGKGYWEKLFF
>TRBD2|TRBV7-9|-|TRBJ2-3
TGTGCCAGCAGCTTAGGCGGGAGATTTAGCACAGATACGCAGTATTTT
CASSLGGRFSTDTQYF
>-|TRBV11-1|-|TRBJ2-2
TGTGCCAGCACCCATCCGGCCCACACCGGGGAGCTGTTTTTT
CASTHPAHTGELFF
>TRBD2|TRBV7-2|-|TRBJ2-2
TGTGCCAGCAGCGTTCAGGTTGGCAGCGGGGACGGGGAGCTGTTTTTT
CASSVQVGSGDGELFF
>-|TRBV30|few|TRBJ2-1
TGTGCCTGGACCTCCAGCCCAGCGGACAATGAGCAGTTCTTC
CAWTSSPADNEQFF
>TRBD1|TRBV18|once|TRBJ2-7
TGTGCCAGCTCACCGTTACAGGGGTCCTCCTACGAGCAGTACTTC
CASSPLQGSSYEQYF
>-|TRBV6-6|-|TRBJ2-5
TGTGCCAGCAGTTACTCGCGGAACCAAGAGACCCAGTACTTC
CASSYSRNQETQYF
>TRBD1|TRBV5-3|-|TRBJ2-1
TGTGCCAGAAGCTGGTCCGGGACAGGGTTCCCGAATGAGCAGTTCTTC
CARSWSGTGFPNEQFF
>-|TRBV30|once|TRBJ2-7
TGTGCCTGGAGTTCCCGACGGAAGGGTGCGGGCGAGCAGTACTTC
CAWSSRRKGAGEQYF
>TRBD2|TRBV13|-|TRBJ2-5
TGTGCCAGCAGCCGGGGGACTAGCGGGCAAGAGACCCAGTACTTC
CASSRGTSGQETQYF
>-|TRBV4-3|-|TRBJ2-1
TGCGCCAGCAGCCAAGATGGGTCGGGACATGAGCAGTTCTTC
CASSQDGSGHEQFF
>-|TRBV19|once|TRBJ2-7
TGTGCCAGTAGTATTCTACTAGGGGACACCGAGCAGTACTTC
CASSILLGDTEQYF
>TRBD1|TRBV18|-|TRBJ1-1
TGTGCCAGCTCACCAGACAGGGAGGAGGCTTTCTTT
CASSPDREEAFF
>-|TRBV15|-|TRBJ2-2
TGTGCCACCAGCCCCGGTGCGGGGAAGGGTGGCGGGGAGCTGTTTTTT
CATSPGAGKGGGELFF
>-|TRBV5-4|-|TRBJ2-1
TGTGCCAGCAGCTTGGCCTGGAACAATGAGCAGTTCTTC
CASSLAWNNEQFF
>-|TRBV5-1|-|TRBJ2-2
TGCGCCAGCACGGAGGCAACCTACACCGGGGAGCTGTTTTTT
CASTEATYTGELFF
>TRBD2|TRBV7-7|few|TRBJ2-1
TGTGCCAGCAGCCGTGGGACTAGCGGGGGCAATGAGCTGTTCTTC
CASSRGTSGGNELFF
>-|TRBV5-4|-|TRBJ2-1
TGTGCCAGCGGCAGAACAGGCAATGAGCAGTTCTTC
CASGRTGNEQFF
>-|TRBV19|-|TRBJ1-3
TGTGCCAGTAGTATCTCGGGACTTCGTAACACCATATATTTT
CASSISGLRNTIYF
>-|TRBV9|-|TRBJ1-1
TGTGCCAGCAGCTACGTCCAGAACACTGAAGCTTTCTTT
CASSYVQNTEAFF
>TRBD2|TRBV7-8|-|TRBJ2-5
TGTGCCAGCAGCCTTACTCGGTTCGTTGGCGGGAGGGTAGGGATTGAGACCCAGTACTTC
CASSLTRFVGGRVGIETQYF
>-|TRBV14|-|TRBJ1-1
TGTGCCAGCAGCCTTTCTGCGAACACTGAAGCTTTCTTT
CASSLSANTEAFF
>-|TRBV11-2|-|TRBJ2-6
TGTGCCAGCAGCTTAAGGGGCGGTGTCTCGGGGGCCAACGTCCTGACTTTC
CASSLRGGVSGANVLTF
>-|TRBV20-1|-|TRBJ2-6
TGCAGTGCTAGTGTCGGAAACGTCCTGACTTTC
CSASVGNVLTF
>-|TRBV5-1|-|TRBJ2-7
TGCGCCAGCAGCTCTAGGGATTTCGTTTTCTCCTACGAGCAGTACTTC
CASSSRDFVFSYEQYF
>-|TRBV18|-|TRBJ2-5
TGTGCCAGCCACGGGACTCAGAGAGAGACCCAGTACTTC
CASHGTQRETQYF
>TRBD1|TRBV5-1|-|TRBJ2-5
TGCGCCAGCAGCTTGCGACAGGGAGAGACCCAGTACTTC
CASSLRQGETQYF
>-|TRBV7-9|-|TRBJ1-4
TGTGCCAGCAGCAAGATGGGACACTCTAATGAAAAACTGTTTTTT
CASSKMGHSNEKLFF
>TRBD2|TRBV9|once|TRBJ2-7
TGTGCCAGCAGCGTAGGCCCACCGGGACTAGCGGCTTACGAGCAGTACTTC
CASSVGPPGLAAYEQYF
>TRBD1|TRBV29-1|-|TRBJ1-1
TGCAGCGGACAGGGGGAGTACGGAGCTTTCTTT
CSGQGEYGAFF